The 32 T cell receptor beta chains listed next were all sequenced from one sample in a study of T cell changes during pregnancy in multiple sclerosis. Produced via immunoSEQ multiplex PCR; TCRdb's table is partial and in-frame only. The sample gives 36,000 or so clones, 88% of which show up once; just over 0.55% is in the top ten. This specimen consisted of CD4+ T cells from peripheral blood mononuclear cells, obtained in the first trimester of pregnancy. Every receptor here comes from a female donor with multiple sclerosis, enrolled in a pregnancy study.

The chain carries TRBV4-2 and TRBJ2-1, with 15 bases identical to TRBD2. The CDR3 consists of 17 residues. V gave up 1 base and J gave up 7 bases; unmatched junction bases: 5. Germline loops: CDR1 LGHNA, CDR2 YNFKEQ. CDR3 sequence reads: CASSQGLGTSGRNEQFF. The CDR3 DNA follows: TGTGCCAGCAGCCAAGGGTTGGGGACTAGCGGGAGGAATGAGCAGTTCTTC.

Here the CDR3 reads CASSQDGRETTGELFF. The CDR3 bases are TGCGCCAGCAGCCAAGATGGTCGGGAGACCACCGGGGAGCTGTTTTTT. The chain is built from TRBV4-1 and TRBJ2-2, with D maybe TRBD2 (6 bases). Germline CDR1 is MGHRA and CDR2 is YSYEKL. CDR3 length: 16 residues. V was shortened by 0 bases and J by 4 bases, with 12 bases between the two germline ends.

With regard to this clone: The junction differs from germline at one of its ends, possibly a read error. This CDR3 reads CASSWDSDNEQFF. CDR3 DNA sequence: TGTGCCAGCAGTTGGGACTCCGACAATGAGCAGTTCTTC. The V and J genes are TRBV11-3 and TRBJ2-1; D possibly corresponds to TRBD2 (6 bases). The CDR3 length is 13 residues. Germline-derived CDR1 and CDR2 are SGHNT and YENEEA.

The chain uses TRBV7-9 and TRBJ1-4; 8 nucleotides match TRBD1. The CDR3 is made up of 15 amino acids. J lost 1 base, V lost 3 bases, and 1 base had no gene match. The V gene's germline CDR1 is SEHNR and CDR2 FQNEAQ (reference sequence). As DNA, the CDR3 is TGTGCCAGCAGCTTCGGACAGGGAACTAATGAAAAACTGTTTTTT. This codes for CASSFGQGTNEKLFF.

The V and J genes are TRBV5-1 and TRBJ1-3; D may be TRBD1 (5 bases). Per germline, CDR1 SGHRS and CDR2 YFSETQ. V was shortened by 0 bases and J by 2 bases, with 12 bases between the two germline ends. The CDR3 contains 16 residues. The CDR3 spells CASSLGVQAPGNTIYF. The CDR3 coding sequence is TGCGCCAGCAGCTTGGGCGTACAGGCTCCTGGAAACACCATATATTTT.

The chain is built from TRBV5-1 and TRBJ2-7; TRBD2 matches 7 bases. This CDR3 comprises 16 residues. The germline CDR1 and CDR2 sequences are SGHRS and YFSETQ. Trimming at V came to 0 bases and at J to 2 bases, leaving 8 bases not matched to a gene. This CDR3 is CASSLGGAGLAYEQYF. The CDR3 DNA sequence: TGCGCCAGCAGCTTGGGGGGAGCGGGGCTCGCCTACGAGCAGTACTTC.

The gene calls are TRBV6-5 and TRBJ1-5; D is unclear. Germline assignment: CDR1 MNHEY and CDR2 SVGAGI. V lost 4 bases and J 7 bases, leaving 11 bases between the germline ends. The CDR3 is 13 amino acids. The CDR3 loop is CASSSLRGQPQHF. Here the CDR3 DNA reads TGTGCCAGCAGTTCCCTCCGGGGACAGCCCCAGCATTTT.

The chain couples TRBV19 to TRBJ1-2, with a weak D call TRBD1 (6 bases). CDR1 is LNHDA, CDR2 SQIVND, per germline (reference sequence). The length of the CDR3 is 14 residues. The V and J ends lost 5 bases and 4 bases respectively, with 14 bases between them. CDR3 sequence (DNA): TGTGCCAGTAGTCTTCGGGGGGCCGTCTATGGCTACACCTTC. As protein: CASSLRGAVYGYTF.

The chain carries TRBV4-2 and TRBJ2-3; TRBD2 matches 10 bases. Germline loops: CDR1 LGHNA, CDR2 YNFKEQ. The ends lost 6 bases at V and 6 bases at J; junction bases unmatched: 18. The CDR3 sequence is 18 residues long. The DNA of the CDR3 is TGTGCCAGCAGACTCGAAGGAAGGCTAGCGGGAGCTGGGGATACGCAGTATTTT. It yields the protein CASRLEGRLAGAGDTQYF.

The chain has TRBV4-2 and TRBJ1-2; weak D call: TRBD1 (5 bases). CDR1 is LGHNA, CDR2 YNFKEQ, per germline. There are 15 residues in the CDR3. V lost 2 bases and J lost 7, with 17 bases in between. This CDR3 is CASSQTTLGGGGYTF. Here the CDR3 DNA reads TGTGCCAGCAGCCAAACCACCCTCGGGGGGGGTGGCTACACCTTC.

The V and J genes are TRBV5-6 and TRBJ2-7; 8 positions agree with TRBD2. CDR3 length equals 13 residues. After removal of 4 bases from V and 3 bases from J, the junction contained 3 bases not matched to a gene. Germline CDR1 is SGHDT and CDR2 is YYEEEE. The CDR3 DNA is TGTGCCAGCAGCCCGGGGGGGAGCTACGAGCAGTACTTC. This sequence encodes CASSPGGSYEQYF.

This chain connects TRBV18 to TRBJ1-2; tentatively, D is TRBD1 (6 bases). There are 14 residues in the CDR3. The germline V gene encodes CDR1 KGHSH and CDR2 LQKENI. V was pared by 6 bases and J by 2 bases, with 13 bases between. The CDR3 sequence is CASSSTGTNYGYTF. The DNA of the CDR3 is TGTGCCAGCTCCTCGACCGGGACAAACTATGGCTACACCTTC.

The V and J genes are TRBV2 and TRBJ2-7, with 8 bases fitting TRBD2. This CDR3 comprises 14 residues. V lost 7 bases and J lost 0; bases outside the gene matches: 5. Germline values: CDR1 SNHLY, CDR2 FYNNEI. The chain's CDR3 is CASNRGGLSYEQYF. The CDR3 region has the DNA TGTGCCAGCAACCGGGGGGGGCTCTCCTACGAGCAGTACTTC. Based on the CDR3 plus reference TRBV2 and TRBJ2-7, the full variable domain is EPEVTQTPSHQVTQMGQEVILRCVPISNHLYFYWYRQILGQKVEFLVSFYNNEISEKSEIFDDQFSVERPDGSNFTLKIRSTKLEDSAMYFCASNRGGLSYEQYFGPGTRLTVT.

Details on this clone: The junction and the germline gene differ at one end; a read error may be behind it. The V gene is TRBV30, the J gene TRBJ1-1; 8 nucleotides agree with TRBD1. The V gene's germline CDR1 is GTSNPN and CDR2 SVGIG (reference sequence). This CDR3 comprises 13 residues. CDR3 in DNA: TGTACCTGGATGTGGGCCGACAGGGGCTCAGCTTTCTTT. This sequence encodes CTWMWADRGSAFF.

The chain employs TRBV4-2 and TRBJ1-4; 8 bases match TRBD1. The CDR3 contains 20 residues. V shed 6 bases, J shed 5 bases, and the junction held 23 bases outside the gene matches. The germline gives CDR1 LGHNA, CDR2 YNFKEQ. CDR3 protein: CASSAKTGTGGLTRNEKLFF. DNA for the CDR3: TGTGCCAGCAGTGCCAAGACCGGGACAGGAGGGCTCACCCGCAATGAAAAACTGTTTTTT.

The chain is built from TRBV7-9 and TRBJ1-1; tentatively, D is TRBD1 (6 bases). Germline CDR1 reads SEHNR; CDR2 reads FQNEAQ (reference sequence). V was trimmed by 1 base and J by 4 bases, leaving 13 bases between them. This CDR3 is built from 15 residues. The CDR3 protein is CASSLEAGASTEAFF. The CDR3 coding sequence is TGTGCCAGCAGCTTAGAGGCGGGGGCGAGCACTGAAGCTTTCTTT.

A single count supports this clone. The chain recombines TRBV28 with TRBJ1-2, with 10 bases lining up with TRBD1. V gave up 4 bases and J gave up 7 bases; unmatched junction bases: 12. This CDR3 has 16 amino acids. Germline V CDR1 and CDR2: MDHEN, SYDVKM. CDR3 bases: TGTGCCAGCAGTTCCCCCGGGACAGGGGACGGACTTGGCTACACCTTC. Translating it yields CASSSPGTGDGLGYTF.

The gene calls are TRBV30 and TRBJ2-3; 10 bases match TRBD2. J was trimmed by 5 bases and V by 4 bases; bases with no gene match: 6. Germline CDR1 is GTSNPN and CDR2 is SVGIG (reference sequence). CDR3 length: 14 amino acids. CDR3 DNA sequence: TGTGCCTGGAATCTAGCGGGGGTAGGAGATACGCAGTATTTT. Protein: CAWNLAGVGDTQYF.

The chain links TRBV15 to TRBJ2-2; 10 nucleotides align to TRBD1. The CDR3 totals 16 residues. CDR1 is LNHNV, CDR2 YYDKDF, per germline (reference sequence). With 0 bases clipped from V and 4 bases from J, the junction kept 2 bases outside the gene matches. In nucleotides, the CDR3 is TGTGCCACCAGCAGAGAAAGGACAGGGGGCACCGGGGAGCTGTTTTTT. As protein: CATSRERTGGTGELFF.

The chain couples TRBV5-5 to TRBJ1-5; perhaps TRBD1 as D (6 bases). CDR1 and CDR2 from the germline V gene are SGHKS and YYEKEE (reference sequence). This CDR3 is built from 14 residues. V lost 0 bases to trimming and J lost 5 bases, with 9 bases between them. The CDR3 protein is CASSLGGLDQPQHF. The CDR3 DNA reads TGTGCCAGCAGCTTGGGGGGGCTAGATCAGCCCCAGCATTTT.

The CDR3: CAWSVSSLDTQYF. The CDR3 DNA follows: TGTGCCTGGAGTGTTTCTAGCTTGGATACGCAGTATTTT. This chain connects TRBV30 to TRBJ2-3; D is perhaps TRBD2 (5 bases). The CDR3 contains 13 residues. The V end was cut by 0 bases, the J end by 6 bases, with 10 bases between. Germline values: CDR1 GTSNPN, CDR2 SVGIG (reference sequence). The full variable domain, rest sourced from reference TRBV30 and TRBJ2-3, is SQTIHQWPATLVQPVGSPLSLECTVEGTSNPNLYWYRQAAGRGLQLLFYSVGIGQISSEVPQNLSASRPQDRQFILSSKKLLLSDSGFYLCAWSVSSLDTQYFGPGTRLTVL.

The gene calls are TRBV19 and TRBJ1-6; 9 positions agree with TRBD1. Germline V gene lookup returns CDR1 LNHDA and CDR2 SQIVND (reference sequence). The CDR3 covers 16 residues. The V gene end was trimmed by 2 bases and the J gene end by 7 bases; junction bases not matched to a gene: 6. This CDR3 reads CASSITAGTGNSPLHF. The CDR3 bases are TGTGCCAGTAGTATAACGGCCGGGACAGGGAATTCACCCCTCCACTTT.

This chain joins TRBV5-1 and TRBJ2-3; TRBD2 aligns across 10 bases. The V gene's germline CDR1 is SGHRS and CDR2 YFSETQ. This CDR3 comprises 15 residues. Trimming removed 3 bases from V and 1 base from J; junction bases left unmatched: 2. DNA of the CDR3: TGCGCCAGCAGCTATGGACTAGCGGGCACAGATACGCAGTATTTT. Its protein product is CASSYGLAGTDTQYF. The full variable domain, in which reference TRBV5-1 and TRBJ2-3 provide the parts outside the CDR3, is KAGVTQTPRYLIKTRGQQVTLSCSPISGHRSVSWYQQTPGQGLQFLFEYFSETQRNKGNFPGRFSGRQFSNSRSEMNVSTLELGDSALYLCASSYGLAGTDTQYFGPGTRLTVL.

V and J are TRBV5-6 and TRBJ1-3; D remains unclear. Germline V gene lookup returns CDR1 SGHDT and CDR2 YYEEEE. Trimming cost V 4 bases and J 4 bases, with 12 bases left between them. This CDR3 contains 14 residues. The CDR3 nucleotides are TGTGCCAGCAGCCCCACGGTTCTCGGAAACACCATATATTTT. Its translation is CASSPTVLGNTIYF.

For the CDR3, the DNA is TGTGCCAGCAGCGTAGGGGACACCCTAAACTATGGCTACACCTTC. It specifies CASSVGDTLNYGYTF. The rearrangement joins TRBV9 to TRBJ1-2; possible D gene TRBD1, 6 bases. The V gene's germline CDR1 is SGDLS and CDR2 YYNGEE. The CDR3 has 15 residues. With 0 bases removed from V and 2 bases from J, the gap between germline ends came to 11 bases. The full variable domain, its missing parts supplied by reference TRBV9 and TRBJ1-2, is DSGVTQTPKHLITATGQRVTLRCSPRSGDLSVYWYQQSLDQGLQFLIQYYNGEERAKGNILERFSAQQFPDLHSELNLSSLELGDSALYFCASSVGDTLNYGYTFGSGTRLTVV.

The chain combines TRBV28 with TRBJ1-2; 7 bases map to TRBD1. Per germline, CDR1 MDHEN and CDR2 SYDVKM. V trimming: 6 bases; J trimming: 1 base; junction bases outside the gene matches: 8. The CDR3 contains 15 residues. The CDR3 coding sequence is TGTGCCAGCAGCCGTGCAGGGGGACTTAACTATGGCTACACCTTC. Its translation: CASSRAGGLNYGYTF.

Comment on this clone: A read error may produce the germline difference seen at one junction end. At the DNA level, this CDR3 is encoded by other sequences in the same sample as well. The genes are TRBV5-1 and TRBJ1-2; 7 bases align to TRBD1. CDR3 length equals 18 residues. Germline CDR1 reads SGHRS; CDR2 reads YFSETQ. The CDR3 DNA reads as TGCGCCAGCAGTTTGGTTCCTGGGACAGAGCGCAATAACTATGGCTACACCTTC. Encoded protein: CASSLVPGTERNNYGYTF.

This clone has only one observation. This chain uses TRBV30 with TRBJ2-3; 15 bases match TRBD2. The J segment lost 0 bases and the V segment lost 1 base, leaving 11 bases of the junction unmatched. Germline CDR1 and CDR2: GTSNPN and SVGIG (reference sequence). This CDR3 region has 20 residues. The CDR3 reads CAWSGGTSGGPLQSTDTQYF. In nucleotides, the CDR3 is TGTGCCTGGAGTGGGGGGACTAGCGGGGGGCCCTTACAAAGCACAGATACGCAGTATTTT. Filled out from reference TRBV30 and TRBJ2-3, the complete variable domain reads SQTIHQWPATLVQPVGSPLSLECTVEGTSNPNLYWYRQAAGRGLQLLFYSVGIGQISSEVPQNLSASRPQDRQFILSSKKLLLSDSGFYLCAWSGGTSGGPLQSTDTQYFGPGTRLTVL.

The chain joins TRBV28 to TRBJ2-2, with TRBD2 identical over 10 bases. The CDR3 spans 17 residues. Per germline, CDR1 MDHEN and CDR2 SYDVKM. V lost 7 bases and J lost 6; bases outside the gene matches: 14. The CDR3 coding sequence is TGTGCCAGCACCGACGTCATAGCGGGAGGTCGGGCCGGGGAGCTGTTTTTT. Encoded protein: CASTDVIAGGRAGELFF.

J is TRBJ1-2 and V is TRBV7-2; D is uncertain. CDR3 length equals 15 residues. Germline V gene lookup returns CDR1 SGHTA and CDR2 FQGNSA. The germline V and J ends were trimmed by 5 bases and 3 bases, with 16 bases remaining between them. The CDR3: CASSARPEADYGYTF. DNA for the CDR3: TGTGCCAGCAGCGCCCGGCCGGAGGCGGACTATGGCTACACCTTC.

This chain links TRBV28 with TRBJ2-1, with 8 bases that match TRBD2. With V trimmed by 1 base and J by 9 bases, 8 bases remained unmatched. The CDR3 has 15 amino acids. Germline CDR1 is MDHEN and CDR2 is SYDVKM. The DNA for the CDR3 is TGTGCCAGCAGTTTATCCCGGGGGGGGCGGGGTGAGCAGTTCTTC. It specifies CASSLSRGGRGEQFF. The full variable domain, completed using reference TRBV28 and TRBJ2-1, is DVKVTQSSRYLVKRTGEKVFLECVQDMDHENMFWYRQDPGLGLRLIYFSYDVKMKEKGDIPEGYSVSREKKERFSLILESASTNQTSMYLCASSLSRGGRGEQFFGPGTRLTVL.

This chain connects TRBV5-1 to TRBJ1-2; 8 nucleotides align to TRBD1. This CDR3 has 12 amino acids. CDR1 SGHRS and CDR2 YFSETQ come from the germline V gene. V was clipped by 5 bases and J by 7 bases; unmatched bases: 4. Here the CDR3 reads CASSRTGTGYTF. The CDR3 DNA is TGCGCCAGCAGTCGGACAGGGACTGGCTACACCTTC.